Each of the 18 T cell receptor beta chains below was sequenced from the same sample in a study of cytomegalovirus exposure and HLA in healthy donors. Primers for the PCR totalled 60 Vbeta and 13 Jbeta. TCRdb keeps only in-frame clones here, not all; method: immunoSEQ multiplex PCR. The sample has some 100,000 clones; roughly 74% are singletons. Sequenced: PBMCs. The receptor set was obtained from a woman aged 40 to 50 in good health and CMV-seronegative.

V and J are TRBV10-2 and TRBJ1-6, with TRBD1 matching 7 bases. The trim removed 3 bases at V and 5 bases at J, leaving 4 bases unmatched. The CDR3 length is 15 residues. The germline CDR1 and CDR2 sequences are WSHSY and SAAADI. CDR3 region: CASSETGAHNSPLHF. For the CDR3, the DNA is TGCGCCAGCAGTGAAACAGGGGCTCATAATTCACCCCTCCACTTT.

The rearrangement links TRBV5-4 to TRBJ2-5, with TRBD2 identical over 15 bases. The trim removed 3 bases at V and 6 bases at J, leaving 15 bases unmatched. The CDR3 covers 19 residues. Germline V gene data show CDR1 as SGHNT and CDR2 as YYREEE (reference sequence). The CDR3 region is CASSSRTSGGAAGWQTQYF. DNA for the CDR3: TGTGCCAGCAGCTCACGGACTAGCGGGGGGGCGGCCGGGTGGCAGACCCAGTACTTC.

V usage is TRBV4-2 and J usage is TRBJ2-7, with TRBD2 matching over 7 bases. The trim removed 0 bases at V and 6 bases at J, leaving 11 bases unmatched. The germline gives CDR1 LGHNA, CDR2 YNFKEQ. CDR3 length equals 16 residues. DNA for the CDR3: TGTGCCAGCAGCCAAGATTGGGGGAGGGCCCGGGGCGAGCAGTACTTC. It translates to CASSQDWGRARGEQYF.

V gene TRBV30 combines with J gene TRBJ1-2, with D perhaps matching TRBD1 (6 bases). The V gene's germline CDR1 is GTSNPN and CDR2 SVGIG (reference sequence). The CDR3 covers 15 residues. Trimming removed 2 bases from V and 3 bases from J, with 16 bases in between. The CDR3 region is CAWSPIGGADYGYTF. CDR3 nucleotide sequence: TGTGCCTGGAGTCCTATAGGGGGGGCGGACTATGGCTACACCTTC.

The rearrangement joins TRBV7-9 to TRBJ2-7; weak D call: TRBD1 (5 bases). Germline V gene lookup returns CDR1 SEHNR and CDR2 FQNEAQ (reference sequence). Trimming removed 1 base from V and 6 bases from J, with 7 bases in between. CDR3 length equals 12 residues. CDR3 residues: CASSLVGVEQYF. The CDR3 DNA sequence: TGTGCCAGCAGCTTAGTAGGGGTCGAGCAGTACTTC.

This chain connects TRBV7-3 to TRBJ2-3; weak D call: TRBD2 (6 bases). V shed 2 bases and J shed 1 base, with 13 bases lying between them. This CDR3 comprises 16 residues. Germline V lookup: CDR1 SGHTA, CDR2 FQGTGA. This CDR3 is CASSLSGGAGTDTQYF. Written as DNA, the CDR3 is TGTGCCAGCAGCTTATCGGGCGGGGCAGGCACAGATACGCAGTATTTT.

This rearrangement joins TRBV6-5 to TRBJ2-2; 8 bases fit TRBD2. Germline CDR1 MNHEY, CDR2 SVGAGI. The trim removed 5 bases at V and 6 bases at J, leaving 5 bases unmatched. This CDR3 region has 14 residues. The CDR3 reads CASSRLASAGELFF. In nucleotides, the CDR3 is TGTGCCAGCAGTCGACTAGCGAGCGCCGGGGAGCTGTTTTTT.

This chain links TRBV28 with TRBJ2-1; 15 bases map to TRBD2. The CDR3 loop spans 14 amino acids. J lost 9 bases, V lost 10 bases, and 7 bases had no gene match. Germline V CDR1 and CDR2: MDHEN, SYDVKM. The CDR3 sequence is CATRTSGGAGEQFF. The CDR3 bases are TGTGCCACCAGGACTAGCGGGGGGGCAGGTGAGCAGTTCTTC. Drawing the rest from reference TRBV28 and TRBJ2-1, the complete variable domain is DVKVTQSSRYLVKRTGEKVFLECVQDMDHENMFWYRQDPGLGLRLIYFSYDVKMKEKGDIPEGYSVSREKKERFSLILESASTNQTSMYLCATRTSGGAGEQFFGPGTRLTVL.

The V gene is TRBV5-1, the J gene TRBJ2-5, with TRBD1 identical over 8 bases. V lost 4 bases, J lost 0 bases, and 2 bases stayed unmatched. This CDR3 has 14 amino acids. Germline V gives CDR1 SGHRS, CDR2 YFSETQ. The CDR3: CASSPDRDQETQYF. The CDR3 coding sequence is TGCGCCAGCAGCCCGGACAGGGACCAAGAGACCCAGTACTTC.

This clone appeared a single time. The chain couples TRBV7-9 to TRBJ2-2, with 7 bases that match TRBD2. CDR3 size: 16 residues. Germline assignment: CDR1 SEHNR and CDR2 FQNEAQ (reference sequence). V gave up 1 base and J gave up 6 bases; unmatched junction bases: 8. As DNA, the CDR3 is TGTGCCAGCAGCTTAGGAAGCCTGGGAGGGGCCGGGGAGCTGTTTTTT. Amino acid sequence: CASSLGSLGGAGELFF.

The chain carries TRBV5-1 and TRBJ2-3; D unclear. The CDR3 covers 16 residues. Germline V lookup: CDR1 SGHRS, CDR2 YFSETQ. Deletions cut 4 bases from V and 2 bases from J, with 17 bases between. Written as DNA, the CDR3 is TGCGCCAGCAGCGAGATTATGCCCGAAAACACAGATACGCAGTATTTT. As protein: CASSEIMPENTDTQYF.

The chain links TRBV30 to TRBJ2-5; 11 bases are a match to TRBD2. The germline gives CDR1 GTSNPN, CDR2 SVGIG (reference sequence). Trimming took 4 bases from V and 2 from J; bases not matched to a gene: 9. The CDR3 runs to 16 residues. CDR3 in amino acids: CAWTHPASGGQETQYF. CDR3 nucleotide sequence: TGTGCCTGGACCCACCCGGCTAGCGGGGGGCAAGAGACCCAGTACTTC.

This clone was detected only once. This chain links TRBV4-1 with TRBJ1-2; possibly TRBD1 for D (5 bases). The CDR3 has 17 residues. Trimming took off 5 bases at V and 0 bases at J, with 19 bases between the two ends. Germline CDR1 reads MGHRA; CDR2 reads YSYEKL. CDR3 DNA: TGCGCCAGCAGCGTGGAGGGAGCAGGGCGTTCTAACTATGGCTACACCTTC. It codes for CASSVEGAGRSNYGYTF.

This sequence joins TRBV5-1 and TRBJ2-5; D is possibly TRBD2 (5 bases). Germline assignment: CDR1 SGHRS and CDR2 YFSETQ. The CDR3 loop spans 14 amino acids. V lost 0 bases to trimming and J lost 11 bases, with 17 bases between them. CDR3 protein: CASSLGAGTYGQYF. Here the CDR3 DNA reads TGCGCCAGCAGCTTGGGGGCGGGTACCTACGGGCAGTACTTC.

The V and J genes are TRBV5-6 and TRBJ2-2; D may be TRBD2 (5 bases). This CDR3 has 15 amino acids. Germline CDR1 is SGHDT and CDR2 is YYEEEE. Between the trimmed V and J ends, which lost 3 bases and 6 bases, there was a span of 15 bases. The CDR3 region has the DNA TGTGCCAGCAGCTATAGAGGGTCGGGTCCCGGGGAGCTGTTTTTT. Its translation is CASSYRGSGPGELFF.

The rearrangement joins TRBV29-1 to TRBJ2-3; D may be TRBD1 (5 bases). CDR1 SQVTM and CDR2 ANQGSEA come from the germline V gene. This CDR3 spans 15 amino acids. The V and J ends lost 3 bases and 0 bases respectively, with 13 bases between them. DNA of the CDR3: TGCAGCGTTGAGTGGGCAGGGAAAAGCACAGATACGCAGTATTTT. The encoded protein is CSVEWAGKSTDTQYF.

The chain links TRBV21-1 to TRBJ2-2; the table's D call TRBD1 went unverified against the DNA. TRBV21-1 is a pseudogene. This CDR3 comprises 16 residues. The CDR3 loop is CASSKKRQGGTGELFF. CDR3 nucleotides: TGTGCCAGCAGCAAGAAACGACAGGGTGGAACCGGGGAGCTGTTTTTT.

This chain links TRBV7-9 with TRBJ2-1; TRBD2 matches at 8 bases. The V and J ends lost 3 bases and 7 bases, in that order; junction bases with no gene match: 8. The CDR3 loop spans 15 amino acids. Looked up from germline, CDR1 is SEHNR and CDR2 is FQNEAQ (reference sequence). CDR3 coding DNA: TGTGCCAGCAGCTTCTCCCCTAGCGGGTCGAATGAGCAGTTCTTC. Residues: CASSFSPSGSNEQFF.